A selection of T cell receptor beta chains follows, all from one sample in a study of T cells in Graves' hyperthyroidism and ophthalmopathy. TCRdb ran MiXCR on the multiplex PCR reads and lists one entry per CDR3 protein. The table includes about 700,000 distinct CDR3 sequences, 12% to 15% detected once. Sequencing used blood. All receptors derive from a woman aged 18-29 years with Graves' hyperthyroidism. The CDR3 runs from the conserved cysteine through the conserved F or W. Fields, in order: V gene, J gene, D gene, clone size, CDR3 protein, CDR3 DNA. D genes are given only for firm matches. A row's size may be missing; if present it is once, few, many or a size class.

TRBV7-9	TRBJ2-1	NA	few	CASSLEIPGRSYNEQFF	TGTGCCAGCAGCTTAGAAATTCCGGGACGCTCCTACAATGAGCAGTTCTTC
TRBV28	TRBJ2-7	NA	many	CASSLGDWGVEQYF	TGTGCCAGCAGTTTAGGGGACTGGGGCGTCGAGCAGTACTTC
TRBV30	TRBJ2-7	NA	NA	CAWSLGSLGEQYF	TGTGCCTGGAGTCTGGGGAGTCTGGGCGAGCAGTACTTC
TRBV6-1	TRBJ2-5	NA	many	CASSPGAHETQYF	TGTGCCAGCAGTCCGGGGGCGCATGAGACCCAGTACTTC
TRBV6-1	TRBJ1-1	NA	NA	CASKANTEAFF	TGTGCCTCTAAGGCGAACACTGAAGCTTTCTTT
TRBV7-8	TRBJ1-1	NA	many	CASSDDTEAFF	TGTGCCAGCAGCGACGACACTGAAGCTTTCTTT
TRBV11-3	TRBJ2-1	NA	NA	CASSSEVYNEQFF	TGTGCCAGCAGCTCGGAGGTATACAATGAGCAGTTCTTC
TRBV6-1	TRBJ2-7	TRBD2	many	CASSGLAVGKDEQYF	TGTGCCAGCTCGGGACTAGCAGTTGGGAAGGACGAGCAGTACTTC
TRBV6-5	TRBJ2-7	NA	many	CASSYVGGEQYF	TGTGCCAGCAGTTACGTGGGAGGCGAGCAGTACTTC
TRBV9	TRBJ2-1	NA	NA	CASSVATGHNEQFF	TGTGCCAGCAGCGTAGCTACAGGCCACAATGAGCAGTTCTTC
TRBV2	TRBJ1-6	TRBD1	few	CASSKGQGNNSPLHF	TGTGCCAGCAGTAAGGGACAGGGGAATAATTCACCCCTCCACTTT
TRBV7-2	TRBJ1-5	NA	NA	CASSFIGNGNQPQHF	TGTGCCAGCAGCTTCATAGGGAACGGCAATCAGCCCCAGCATTTT
TRBV6-1	TRBJ1-6	NA	NA	CASSQGTLMSSPLHF	TGTGCCAGCAGCCAGGGGACCCTCATGAGTTCACCCCTCCACTTT
TRBV11-2	TRBJ1-1	NA	few	CASSNINTEAFF	TGTGCCAGCAGCAACATTAACACTGAAGCTTTCTTT
TRBV7-8	TRBJ2-2	NA	many	CASWGWVYANTGELFF	TGTGCCAGTTGGGGTTGGGTCTACGCGAACACCGGGGAGCTGTTTTTT
TRBV12-3/TRBV12-4	TRBJ2-2	TRBD1	many	CASRWTGGELFF	TGTGCCAGCAGGTGGACAGGGGGCGAGCTGTTTTTT
TRBV10-2	TRBJ2-7	TRBD1	few	CASSGPGQGSYEQYF	TGCGCCAGCAGTGGGCCGGGACAGGGATCCTACGAGCAGTACTTC
TRBV28	TRBJ2-5	TRBD1	many	CASRSGTGKETQYF	TGTGCCAGCAGATCCGGGACAGGGAAAGAGACCCAGTACTTC
TRBV7-9	TRBJ2-1	NA	many	CASSGQWAYNEQFF	TGTGCCAGCAGTGGACAGTGGGCCTACAATGAGCAGTTCTTC
TRBV3-1	TRBJ2-7	TRBD2	NA	CASSQDYYDRTSETYEQYF	TGTGCCAGCAGCCAAGACTACTACGACCGGACTAGCGAGACCTACGAGCAGTACTTC
TRBV28	TRBJ1-2	TRBD1	NA	CASSLPQGASYGYTF	TGTGCCAGCAGTTTACCCCAGGGGGCCAGCTATGGCTACACCTTC
TRBV6-2/TRBV6-3	TRBJ2-1	NA	few	CASRTVNTYNEQFF	TGTGCCAGCAGAACGGTCAACACCTACAATGAGCAGTTCTTC
TRBV20-1	TRBJ2-7	TRBD1	many	CSAQRQGAFYEQYF	TGCAGTGCCCAAAGACAGGGGGCTTTCTACGAGCAGTACTTC
TRBV7-9	TRBJ1-5	NA	NA	CASSKAGEPQHF	TGTGCCAGCAGCAAGGCTGGGGAGCCCCAGCATTTT
TRBV4-3	TRBJ2-3	TRBD2	NA	CASSQDQLAGAADTQYF	TGCGCCAGCAGCCAAGATCAACTAGCGGGAGCTGCAGATACGCAGTATTTT
TRBV6-2/TRBV6-3	TRBJ2-7	TRBD1	many	CATRTGLYEQYF	TGTGCCACACGGACAGGGCTCTACGAGCAGTACTTC
TRBV28	TRBJ2-7	TRBD2	many	CASSLYRGTSESYEQYF	TGTGCCAGCAGTCTATACCGTGGGACTAGCGAGTCCTACGAGCAGTACTTC
TRBV11-3	TRBJ2-1	NA	many	CASSRGGQNRNAEQFF	TGTGCCAGCAGCCGAGGGGGGCAGAACAGAAACGCTGAGCAGTTCTTC
TRBV4-1	TRBJ2-7	TRBD1	many	CASSQDSGGFSYEQYF	TGCGCCAGCAGCCAAGATTCAGGGGGCTTCTCCTACGAGCAGTACTTC
TRBV6-1	TRBJ2-7	TRBD1	few	CASRPTGTGGYEQYF	TGTGCCAGCAGACCGACCGGGACAGGGGGCTACGAGCAGTACTTC
TRBV28	TRBJ2-2	NA	many	CASREQRNGELFF	TGTGCCAGCAGGGAACAGCGAAACGGGGAGCTGTTTTTT
TRBV29-1	TRBJ2-3	TRBD1	NA	CSVEGRDRGPTDTQYF	TGCAGCGTTGAAGGAAGGGACAGGGGGCCGACAGATACGCAGTATTTT
TRBV3-2	TRBJ2-7	NA	many	CASTREGAETQYF	TGTGCCAGCACCAGGGAGGGAGCGGAAACTCAGTACTTC
TRBV4-1	TRBJ2-3	TRBD2	NA	CASSLPLAGDSDTQYF	TGCGCCAGCAGCCTCCCACTAGCGGGAGATTCGGATACGCAGTATTTT
TRBV6-5	TRBJ2-1	NA	many	CASSYSGGGGNNEQFF	TGTGCCAGCAGTTACTCCGGGGGAGGGGGCAACAATGAGCAGTTCTTC
TRBV30	TRBJ2-2	NA	many	CAWSVTENGELFF	TGTGCCTGGAGTGTTACCGAAAACGGGGAGCTGTTTTTT
TRBV29-1	TRBJ1-2	TRBD1	NA	CSVDDRDGYTF	TGCAGCGTTGATGACAGGGATGGCTACACCTTC
TRBV3-1	TRBJ2-5	TRBD1	many	CASSQPDRGETQYF	TGTGCCAGCAGCCAACCGGACAGGGGGGAGACCCAGTACTTC
TRBV28	TRBJ1-6	TRBD1	few	CASRPGGTGPSPLHF	TGTGCCAGCAGACCCGGCGGGACAGGACCCTCACCCCTCCACTTT
TRBV15	TRBJ2-3	NA	many	CATSRDQEAGQRDTQYF	TGTGCCACCAGCAGAGATCAGGAGGCAGGGCAACGAGATACGCAGTATTTT
TRBV20-1	TRBJ2-7	NA	many	CSARAGPTTGEQYF	TGCAGTGCTAGAGCCGGGCCTACTACGGGGGAGCAGTACTTC
TRBV6-2/TRBV6-3	TRBJ1-1	TRBD1	NA	CASNQPTGWNTEAFF	TGTGCCAGCAACCAACCGACAGGGTGGAACACTGAAGCTTTCTTT
TRBV29-1	TRBJ2-1	TRBD2	few	CSAATSGTGGEQFF	TGCAGCGCCGCGACTAGCGGGACCGGTGGTGAGCAGTTCTTC
TRBV6-4	TRBJ1-6	TRBD1	few	CASSDSEGTLKQGAGSPLHF	TGTGCCAGCAGTGACTCGGAGGGGACGTTAAAACAGGGGGCAGGTTCACCCCTCCACTTT
TRBV7-2	TRBJ2-2	TRBD2	NA	CASSYKAGRNTGELFF	TGTGCCAGCAGCTATAAAGCGGGAAGGAACACCGGGGAGCTGTTTTTT
TRBV7-2	TRBJ2-7	NA	many	CASSVRGGPSYEQYF	TGTGCCAGCAGCGTAAGAGGCGGGCCCTCCTACGAGCAGTACTTC
TRBV6-4	TRBJ2-3	TRBD2	many	CASSVTSATDTQYF	TGTGCCAGCAGCGTGACTAGCGCCACAGATACGCAGTATTTT